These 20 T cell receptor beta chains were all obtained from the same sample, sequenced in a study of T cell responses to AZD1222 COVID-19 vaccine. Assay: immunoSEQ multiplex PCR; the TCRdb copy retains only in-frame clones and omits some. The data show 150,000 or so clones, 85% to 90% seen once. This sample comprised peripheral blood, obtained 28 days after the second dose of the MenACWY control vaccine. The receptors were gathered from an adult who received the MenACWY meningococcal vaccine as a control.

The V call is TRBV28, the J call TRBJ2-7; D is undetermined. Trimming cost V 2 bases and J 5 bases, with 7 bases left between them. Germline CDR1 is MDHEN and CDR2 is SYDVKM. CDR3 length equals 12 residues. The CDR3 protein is CASSLVPHEQYF. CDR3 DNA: TGTGCCAGCAGTTTAGTCCCCCACGAGCAGTACTTC.

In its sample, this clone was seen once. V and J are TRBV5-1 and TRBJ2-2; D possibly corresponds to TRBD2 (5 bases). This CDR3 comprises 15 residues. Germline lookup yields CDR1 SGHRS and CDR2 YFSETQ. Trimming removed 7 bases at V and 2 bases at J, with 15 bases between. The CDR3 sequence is CASGDWTANTGELFF. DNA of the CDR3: TGCGCCAGCGGGGATTGGACTGCCAACACCGGGGAGCTGTTTTTT.

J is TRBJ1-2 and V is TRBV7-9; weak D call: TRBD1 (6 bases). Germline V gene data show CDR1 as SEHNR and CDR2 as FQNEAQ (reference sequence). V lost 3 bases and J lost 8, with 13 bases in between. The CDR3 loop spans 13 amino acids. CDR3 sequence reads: CASSLGGLGGYTF. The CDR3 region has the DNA TGTGCCAGCAGCTTGGGGGGGCTAGGCGGCTACACCTTC.

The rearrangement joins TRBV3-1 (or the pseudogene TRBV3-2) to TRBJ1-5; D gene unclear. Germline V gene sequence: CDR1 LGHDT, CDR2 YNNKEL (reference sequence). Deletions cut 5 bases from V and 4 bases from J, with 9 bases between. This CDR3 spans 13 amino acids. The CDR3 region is CASSLEPNQPQHF. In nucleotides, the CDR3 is TGTGCCAGCAGCTTGGAACCAAATCAGCCCCAGCATTTT.

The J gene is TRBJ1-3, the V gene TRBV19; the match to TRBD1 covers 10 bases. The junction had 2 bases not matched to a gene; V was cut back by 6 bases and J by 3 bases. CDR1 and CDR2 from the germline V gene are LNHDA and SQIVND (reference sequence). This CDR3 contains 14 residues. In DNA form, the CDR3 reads TGTGCCAGTAGCGGGACAGGGGATGGAAACACCATATATTTT. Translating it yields CASSGTGDGNTIYF.

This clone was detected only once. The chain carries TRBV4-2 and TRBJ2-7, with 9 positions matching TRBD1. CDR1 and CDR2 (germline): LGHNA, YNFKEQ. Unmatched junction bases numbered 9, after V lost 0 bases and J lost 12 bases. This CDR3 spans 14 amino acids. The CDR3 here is CASSQEARDRVPYF. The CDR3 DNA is TGTGCCAGCAGCCAAGAAGCCCGGGACAGGGTTCCGTACTTC.

This CDR3 reads CSAGRADGYTF. The CDR3 DNA follows: TGCAGTGCCGGACGGGCAGATGGCTACACCTTC. V and J are TRBV20-1 and TRBJ1-2; D not certain. CDR1 and CDR2 (germline): DFQATT, SNEGSKA (reference sequence). Trimming shortened V by 6 bases and J by 6 bases, and 11 bases separated the two germline ends. The CDR3 contains 11 residues.

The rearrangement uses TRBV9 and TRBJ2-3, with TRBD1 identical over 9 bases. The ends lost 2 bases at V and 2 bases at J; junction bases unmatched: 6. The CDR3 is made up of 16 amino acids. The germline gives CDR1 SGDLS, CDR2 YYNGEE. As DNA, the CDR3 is TGTGCCAGCAGCGTTTACGGGACAGGGAACACAGATACGCAGTATTTT. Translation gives CASSVYGTGNTDTQYF.

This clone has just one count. The DNA for the CDR3 is TGCAGCGTCGCGACGATCCAGGGCACAGATACGCAGTATTTT. Its translation: CSVATIQGTDTQYF. The rearrangement joins TRBV29-1 to TRBJ2-3; D is undetermined. This CDR3 has 14 residues. The ends were cut back, 6 bases at V and 1 base at J, with 14 bases in the middle. Germline CDR1 is SQVTM and CDR2 is ANQGSEA.

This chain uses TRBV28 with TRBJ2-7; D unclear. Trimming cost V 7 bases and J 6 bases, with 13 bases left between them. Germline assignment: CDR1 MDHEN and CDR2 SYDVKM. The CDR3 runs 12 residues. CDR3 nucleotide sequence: TGTGCCAGCACGAGTTTAATTGGCGAGCAGTACTTC. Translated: CASTSLIGEQYF. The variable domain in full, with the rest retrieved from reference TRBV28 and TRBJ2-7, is DVKVTQSSRYLVKRTGEKVFLECVQDMDHENMFWYRQDPGLGLRLIYFSYDVKMKEKGDIPEGYSVSREKKERFSLILESASTNQTSMYLCASTSLIGEQYFGPGTRLTVT.

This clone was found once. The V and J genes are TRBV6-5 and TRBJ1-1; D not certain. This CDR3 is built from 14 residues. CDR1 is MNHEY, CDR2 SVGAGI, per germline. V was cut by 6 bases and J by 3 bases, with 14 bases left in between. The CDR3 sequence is CASRVLRWDTEAFF. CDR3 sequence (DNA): TGTGCCAGCAGGGTATTACGTTGGGACACTGAAGCTTTCTTT.

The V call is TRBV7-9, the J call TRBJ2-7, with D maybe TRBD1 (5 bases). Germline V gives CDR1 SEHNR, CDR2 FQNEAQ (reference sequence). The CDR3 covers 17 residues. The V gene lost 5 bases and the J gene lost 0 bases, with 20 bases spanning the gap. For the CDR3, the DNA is TGTGCCAGCAGCCCCGGGCCCCAGGGATACCTCTCCTACGAGCAGTACTTC. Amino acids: CASSPGPQGYLSYEQYF.

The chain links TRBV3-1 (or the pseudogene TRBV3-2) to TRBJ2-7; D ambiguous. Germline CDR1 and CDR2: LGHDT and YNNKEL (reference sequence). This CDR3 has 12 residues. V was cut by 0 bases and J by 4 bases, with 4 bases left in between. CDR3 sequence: CASSQETYEQYF. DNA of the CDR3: TGTGCCAGCAGCCAAGAGACTTACGAGCAGTACTTC.

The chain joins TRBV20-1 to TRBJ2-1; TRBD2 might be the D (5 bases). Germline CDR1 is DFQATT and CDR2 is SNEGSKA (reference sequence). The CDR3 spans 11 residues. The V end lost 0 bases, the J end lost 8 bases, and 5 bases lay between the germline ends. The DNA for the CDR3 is TGCAGTGCTAGAGAGGAGGATGAGCAGTTCTTC. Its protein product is CSAREEDEQFF.

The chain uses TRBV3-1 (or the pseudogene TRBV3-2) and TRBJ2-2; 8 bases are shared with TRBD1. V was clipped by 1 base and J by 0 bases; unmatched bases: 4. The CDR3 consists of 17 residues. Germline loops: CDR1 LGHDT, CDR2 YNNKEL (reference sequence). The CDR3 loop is CASSQAQTGANTGELFF. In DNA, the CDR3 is TGTGCCAGCAGCCAAGCACAGACAGGGGCGAACACCGGGGAGCTGTTTTTT.

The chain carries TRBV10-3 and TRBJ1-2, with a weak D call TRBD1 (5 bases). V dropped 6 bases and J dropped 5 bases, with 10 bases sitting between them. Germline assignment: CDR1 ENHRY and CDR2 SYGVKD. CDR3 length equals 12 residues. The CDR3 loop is CAIRGTEYGYTF. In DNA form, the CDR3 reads TGTGCCATCAGAGGGACTGAATATGGCTACACCTTC.

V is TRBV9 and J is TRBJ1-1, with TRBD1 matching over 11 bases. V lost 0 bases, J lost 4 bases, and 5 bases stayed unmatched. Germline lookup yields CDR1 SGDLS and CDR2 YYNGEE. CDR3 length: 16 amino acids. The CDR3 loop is CASSVGTGGRVTEAFF. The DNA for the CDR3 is TGTGCCAGCAGCGTAGGGACAGGGGGCCGGGTCACTGAAGCTTTCTTT. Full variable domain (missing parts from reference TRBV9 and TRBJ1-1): DSGVTQTPKHLITATGQRVTLRCSPRSGDLSVYWYQQSLDQGLQFLIQYYNGEERAKGNILERFSAQQFPDLHSELNLSSLELGDSALYFCASSVGTGGRVTEAFFGQGTRLTVV.

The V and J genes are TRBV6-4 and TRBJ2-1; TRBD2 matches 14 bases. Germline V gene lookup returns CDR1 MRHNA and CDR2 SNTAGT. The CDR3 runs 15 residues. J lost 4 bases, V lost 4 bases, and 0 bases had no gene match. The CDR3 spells CASSGLAGGYNEQFF. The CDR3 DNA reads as TGTGCCAGCAGTGGACTAGCGGGAGGGTACAATGAGCAGTTCTTC.

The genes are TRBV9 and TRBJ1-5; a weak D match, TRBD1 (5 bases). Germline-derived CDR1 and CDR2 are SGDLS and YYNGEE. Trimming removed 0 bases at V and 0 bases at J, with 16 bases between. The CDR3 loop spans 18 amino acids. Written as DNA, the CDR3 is TGTGCCAGCAGCGTAGCTGTCGGGGGACCAGGTAGCAATCAGCCCCAGCATTTT. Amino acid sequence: CASSVAVGGPGSNQPQHF.

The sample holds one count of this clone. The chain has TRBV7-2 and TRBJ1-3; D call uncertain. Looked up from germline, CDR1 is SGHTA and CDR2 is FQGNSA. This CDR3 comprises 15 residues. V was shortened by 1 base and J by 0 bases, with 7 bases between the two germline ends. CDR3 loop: CASSLDTHSGNTIYF. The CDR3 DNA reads TGTGCCAGCAGCTTAGATACACACTCTGGAAACACCATATATTTT.